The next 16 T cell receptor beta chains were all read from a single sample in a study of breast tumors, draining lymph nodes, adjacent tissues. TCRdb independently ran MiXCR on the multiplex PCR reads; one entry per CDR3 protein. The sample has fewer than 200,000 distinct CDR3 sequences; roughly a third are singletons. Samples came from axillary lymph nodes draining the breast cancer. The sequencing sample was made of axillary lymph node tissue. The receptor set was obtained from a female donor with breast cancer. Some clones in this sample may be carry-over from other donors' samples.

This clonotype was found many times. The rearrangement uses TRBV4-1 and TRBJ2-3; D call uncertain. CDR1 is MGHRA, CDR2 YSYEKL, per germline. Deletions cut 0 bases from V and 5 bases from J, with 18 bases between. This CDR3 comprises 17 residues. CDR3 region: CASSQDWAQQPKDTQYF. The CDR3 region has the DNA TGCGCCAGCAGCCAAGATTGGGCACAGCAACCCAAAGATACGCAGTATTTT.

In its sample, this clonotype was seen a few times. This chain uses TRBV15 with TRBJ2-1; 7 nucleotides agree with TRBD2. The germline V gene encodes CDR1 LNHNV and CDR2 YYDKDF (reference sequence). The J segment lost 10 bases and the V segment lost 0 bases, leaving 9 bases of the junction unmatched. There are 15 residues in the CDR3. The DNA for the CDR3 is TGTGCCACCAGCAGAGATCTCGGGGGAGGGCGCGAGCAGTTCTTC. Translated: CATSRDLGGGREQFF.

The CDR3 DNA reads TGCGCCAGCAGTGCGGGGGGCGGGGCCAACGTCCTGACTTTC. It yields the protein CASSAGGGANVLTF. The V and J genes are TRBV10-2 and TRBJ2-6; the D gene is possibly TRBD2 (7 bases). Germline CDR1 is WSHSY and CDR2 is SAAADI. This CDR3 is 14 amino acids long. Trimming pared 4 bases from V and 4 bases from J, leaving 8 bases between.

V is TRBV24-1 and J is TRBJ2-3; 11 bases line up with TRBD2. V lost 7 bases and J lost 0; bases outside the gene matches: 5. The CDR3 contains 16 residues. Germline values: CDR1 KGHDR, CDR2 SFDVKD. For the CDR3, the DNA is TGTGCCACCAGATCTAGCGGGGGGATAAGCACAGATACGCAGTATTTT. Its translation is CATRSSGGISTDTQYF.

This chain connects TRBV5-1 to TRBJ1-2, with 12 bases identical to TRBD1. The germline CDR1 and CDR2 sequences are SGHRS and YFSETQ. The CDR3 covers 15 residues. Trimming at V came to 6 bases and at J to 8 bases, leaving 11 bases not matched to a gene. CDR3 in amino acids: CASNPGQGARLGYTF. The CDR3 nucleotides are TGCGCCAGCAACCCGGGACAGGGGGCGCGATTAGGCTACACCTTC.

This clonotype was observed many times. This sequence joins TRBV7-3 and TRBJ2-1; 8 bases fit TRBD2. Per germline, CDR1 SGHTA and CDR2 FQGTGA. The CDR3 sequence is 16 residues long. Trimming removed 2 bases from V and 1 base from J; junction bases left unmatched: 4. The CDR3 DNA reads TGTGCCAGCAGCTTACACTCTAGCGGGTCCTACAATGAGCAGTTCTTC. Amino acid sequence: CASSLHSSGSYNEQFF.

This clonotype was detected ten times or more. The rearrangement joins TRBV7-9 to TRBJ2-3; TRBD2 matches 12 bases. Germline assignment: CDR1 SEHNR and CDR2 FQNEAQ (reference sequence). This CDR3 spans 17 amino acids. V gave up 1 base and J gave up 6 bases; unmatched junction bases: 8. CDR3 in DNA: TGTGCCAGCAGCTTAGGTACAACTAGCGGGGGGTTGGATACGCAGTATTTT. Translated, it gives CASSLGTTSGGLDTQYF.

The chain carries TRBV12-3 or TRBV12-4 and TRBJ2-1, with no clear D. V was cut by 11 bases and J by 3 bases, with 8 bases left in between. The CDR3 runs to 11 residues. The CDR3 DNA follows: TGTGCCTGGGGTCTCTACAATGAGCAGTTCTTC. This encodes CAWGLYNEQFF.

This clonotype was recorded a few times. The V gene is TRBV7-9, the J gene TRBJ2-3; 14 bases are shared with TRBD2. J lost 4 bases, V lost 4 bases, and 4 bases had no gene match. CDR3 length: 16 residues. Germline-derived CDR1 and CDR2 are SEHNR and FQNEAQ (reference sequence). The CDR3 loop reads CASSSGLAGVADTQYF. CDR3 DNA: TGTGCCAGCAGCTCGGGACTAGCGGGAGTAGCAGATACGCAGTATTTT.

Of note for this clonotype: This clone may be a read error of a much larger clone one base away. DNA of the CDR3: TGCAGTGCTACACCGGGACAGGGGTTCACTCAGCCCCAGCATTTT. It translates to CSATPGQGFTQPQHF. The rearrangement uses TRBV20-1 and TRBJ1-5; 10 bases map to TRBD1. There are 15 residues in the CDR3. In germline, CDR1 is DFQATT, CDR2 SNEGSKA (reference sequence). V was clipped by 4 bases and J by 6 bases; unmatched bases: 9.

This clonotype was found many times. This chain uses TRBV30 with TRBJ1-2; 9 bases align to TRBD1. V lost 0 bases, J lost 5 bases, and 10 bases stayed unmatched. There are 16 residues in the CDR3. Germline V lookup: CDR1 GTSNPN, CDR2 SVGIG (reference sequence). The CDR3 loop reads CAWSVNYAGTGYGYTF. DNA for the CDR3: TGTGCCTGGAGTGTAAACTACGCCGGGACAGGGTATGGCTACACCTTC. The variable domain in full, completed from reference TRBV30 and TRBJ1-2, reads SQTIHQWPATLVQPVGSPLSLECTVEGTSNPNLYWYRQAAGRGLQLLFYSVGIGQISSEVPQNLSASRPQDRQFILSSKKLLLSDSGFYLCAWSVNYAGTGYGYTFGSGTRLTVV.

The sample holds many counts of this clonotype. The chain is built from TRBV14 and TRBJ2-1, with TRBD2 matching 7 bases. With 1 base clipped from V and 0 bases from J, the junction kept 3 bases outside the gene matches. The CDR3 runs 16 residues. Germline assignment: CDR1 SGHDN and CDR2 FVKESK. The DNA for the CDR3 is TGTGCCAGCAGCCAAGCGCGGGAGTTCTCCTACAATGAGCAGTTCTTC. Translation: CASSQAREFSYNEQFF.

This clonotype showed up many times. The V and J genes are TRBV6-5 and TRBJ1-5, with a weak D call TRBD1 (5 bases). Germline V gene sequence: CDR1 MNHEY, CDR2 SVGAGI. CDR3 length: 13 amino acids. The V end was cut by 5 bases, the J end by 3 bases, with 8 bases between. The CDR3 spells CASSLDNNQPQHF. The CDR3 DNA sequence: TGTGCCAGCAGTCTGGACAACAATCAGCCCCAGCATTTT.

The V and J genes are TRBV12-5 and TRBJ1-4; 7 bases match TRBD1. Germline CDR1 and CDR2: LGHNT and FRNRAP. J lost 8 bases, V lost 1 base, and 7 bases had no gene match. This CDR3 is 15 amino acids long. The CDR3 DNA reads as TGTGCTAGTGGTTTGGATAAAGCAGGGGGGGAAAAACTGTTTTTT. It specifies CASGLDKAGGEKLFF.

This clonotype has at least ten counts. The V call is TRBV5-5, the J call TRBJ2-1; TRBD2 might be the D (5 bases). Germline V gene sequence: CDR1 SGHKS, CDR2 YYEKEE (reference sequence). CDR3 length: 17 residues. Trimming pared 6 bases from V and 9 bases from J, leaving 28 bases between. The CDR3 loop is CASTRGTGSSSLGEQFF. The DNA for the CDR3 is TGTGCCAGCACCCGCGGAACGGGATCCTCAAGCTTAGGTGAGCAGTTCTTC.

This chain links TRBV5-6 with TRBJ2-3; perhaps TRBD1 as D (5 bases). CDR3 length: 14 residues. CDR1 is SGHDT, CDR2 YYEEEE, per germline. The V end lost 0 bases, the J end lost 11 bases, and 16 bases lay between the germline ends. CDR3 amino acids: CASSLGSGLHEQYF. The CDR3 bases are TGTGCCAGCAGCTTGGGGTCAGGGTTGCACGAGCAGTATTTT. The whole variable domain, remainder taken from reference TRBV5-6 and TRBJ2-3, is DAGVTQSPTHLIKTRGQQVTLRCSPKSGHDTVSWYQQALGQGPQFIFQYYEEEERQRGNFPDRFSGHQFPNYSSELNVNALLLGDSALYLCASSLGSGLHEQYFGPGTRLTVL.